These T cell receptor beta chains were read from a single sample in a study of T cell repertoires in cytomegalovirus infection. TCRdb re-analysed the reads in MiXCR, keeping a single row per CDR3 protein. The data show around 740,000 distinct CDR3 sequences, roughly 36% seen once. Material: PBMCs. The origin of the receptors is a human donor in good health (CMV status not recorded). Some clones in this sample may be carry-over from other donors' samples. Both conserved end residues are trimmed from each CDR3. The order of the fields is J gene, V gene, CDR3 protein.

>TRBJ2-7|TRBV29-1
SVEAKGHPYEQY
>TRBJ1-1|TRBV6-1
ASRKGGGTEAF
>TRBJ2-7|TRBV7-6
ASSLIGGGSYEQY
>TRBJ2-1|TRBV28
ASSLEWDRGYNEQF
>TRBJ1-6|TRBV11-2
ASSLGHAGSSPLH
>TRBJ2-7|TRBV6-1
ASSESSLGMGYEQY
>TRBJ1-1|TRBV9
ASSVAAGTEAF
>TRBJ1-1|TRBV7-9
ASYQTGVSEAF
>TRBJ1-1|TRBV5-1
ASSQFEDRRNTEAF
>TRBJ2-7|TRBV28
ASRPPGQGCYEQY
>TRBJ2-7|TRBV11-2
ASSQGGVVVNEQY
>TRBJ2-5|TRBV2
ASSDLGAGPETQY
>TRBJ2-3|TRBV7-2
ASSSQRGADTDTQY
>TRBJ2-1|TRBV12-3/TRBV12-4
ASSAGLASNEQF
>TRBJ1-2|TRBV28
ASSSITNYGYT
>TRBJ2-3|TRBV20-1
SARFRGGTDTQY
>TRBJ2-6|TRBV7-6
ASSLGQGAGGANVLT
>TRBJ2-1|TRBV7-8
ASSPQGGDNEQF
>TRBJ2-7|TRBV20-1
SARLWGGTSGSEQY
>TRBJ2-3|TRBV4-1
ASSKIGTGGDTQY
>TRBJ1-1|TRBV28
ASSSPTGNWRGSTEAF
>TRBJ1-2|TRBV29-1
SVDRGMGGYT
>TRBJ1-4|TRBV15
ATSRGRSGQLNEKLF
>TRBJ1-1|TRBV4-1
ASSQEGTRGTEAF